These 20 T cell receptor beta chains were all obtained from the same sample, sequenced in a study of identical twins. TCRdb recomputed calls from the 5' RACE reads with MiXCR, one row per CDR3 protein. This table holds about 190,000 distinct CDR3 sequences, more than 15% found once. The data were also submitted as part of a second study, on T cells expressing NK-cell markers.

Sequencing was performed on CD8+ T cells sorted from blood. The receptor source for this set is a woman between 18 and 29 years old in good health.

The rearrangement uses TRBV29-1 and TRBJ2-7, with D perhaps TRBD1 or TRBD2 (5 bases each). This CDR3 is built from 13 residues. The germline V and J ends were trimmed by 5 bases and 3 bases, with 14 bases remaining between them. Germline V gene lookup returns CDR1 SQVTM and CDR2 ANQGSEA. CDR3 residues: CSVLRGPYYEQYF. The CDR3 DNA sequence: TGCAGCGTTCTCCGGGGCCCTTACTACGAGCAGTACTTC.

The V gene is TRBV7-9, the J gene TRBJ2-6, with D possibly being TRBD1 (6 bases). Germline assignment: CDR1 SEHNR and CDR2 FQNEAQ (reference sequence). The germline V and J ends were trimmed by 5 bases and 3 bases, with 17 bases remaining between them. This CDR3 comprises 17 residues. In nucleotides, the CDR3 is TGTGCCAGCAGCCCAGGGGCCAACAGGGATGGGGCCAACGTCCTGACTTTC. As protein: CASSPGANRDGANVLTF. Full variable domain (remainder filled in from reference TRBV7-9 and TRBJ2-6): DTGVSQNPRHKITKRGQNVTFRCDPISEHNRLYWYRQTLGQGPEFLTYFQNEAQLEKSRLLSDRFSAERPKGSFSTLEIQRTEQGDSAMYLCASSPGANRDGANVLTFGAGSRLTVL.

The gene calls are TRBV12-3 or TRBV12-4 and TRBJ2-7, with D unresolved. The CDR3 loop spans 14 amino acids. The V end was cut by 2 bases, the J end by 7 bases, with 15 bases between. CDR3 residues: CASSLSRSPGEQYF. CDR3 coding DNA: TGTGCCAGCAGTTTATCCAGGAGCCCTGGTGAGCAGTACTTC.

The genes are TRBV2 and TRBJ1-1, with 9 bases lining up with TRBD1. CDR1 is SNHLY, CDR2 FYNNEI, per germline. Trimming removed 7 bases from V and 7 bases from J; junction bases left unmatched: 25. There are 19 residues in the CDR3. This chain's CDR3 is CASTRMSGQGLRGALEAFF. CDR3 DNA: TGTGCCAGCACGCGAATGTCGGGACAGGGTCTACGCGGGGCCCTTGAAGCTTTCTTT.

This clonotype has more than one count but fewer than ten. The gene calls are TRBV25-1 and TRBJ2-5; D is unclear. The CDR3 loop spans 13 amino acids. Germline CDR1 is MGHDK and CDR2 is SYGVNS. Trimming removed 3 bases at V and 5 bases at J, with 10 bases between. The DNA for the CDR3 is TGTGCCAGCAGTGAGATGTACCCGGAGACCCAGTACTTC. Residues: CASSEMYPETQYF.

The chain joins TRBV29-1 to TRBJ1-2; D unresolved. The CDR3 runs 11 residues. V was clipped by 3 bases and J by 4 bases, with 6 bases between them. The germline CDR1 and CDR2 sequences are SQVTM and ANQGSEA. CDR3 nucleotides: TGCAGCGTTGATTTGGGCTATGGCTACACCTTC. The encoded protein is CSVDLGYGYTF.

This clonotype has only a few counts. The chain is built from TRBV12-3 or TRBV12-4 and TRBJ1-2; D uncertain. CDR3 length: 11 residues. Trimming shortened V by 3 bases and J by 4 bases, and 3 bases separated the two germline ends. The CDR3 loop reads CASSLFYGYTF. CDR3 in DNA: TGTGCCAGCAGTTTGTTCTATGGCTACACCTTC.

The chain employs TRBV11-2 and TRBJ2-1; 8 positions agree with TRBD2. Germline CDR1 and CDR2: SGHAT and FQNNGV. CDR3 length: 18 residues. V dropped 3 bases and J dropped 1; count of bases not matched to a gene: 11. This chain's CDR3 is CASSFQIRGGGSYNEQFF. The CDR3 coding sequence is TGTGCCAGCAGCTTCCAGATCCGAGGCGGGGGGTCCTACAATGAGCAGTTCTTC.

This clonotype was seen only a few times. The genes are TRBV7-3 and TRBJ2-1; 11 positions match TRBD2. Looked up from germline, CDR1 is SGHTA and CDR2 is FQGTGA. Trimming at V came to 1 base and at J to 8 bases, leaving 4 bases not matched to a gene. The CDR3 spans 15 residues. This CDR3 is CASSLIAGGFYEQFF. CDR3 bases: TGTGCCAGCAGCTTAATAGCGGGGGGGTTCTATGAGCAGTTCTTC. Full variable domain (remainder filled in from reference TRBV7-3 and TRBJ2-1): GAGVSQTPSNKVTEKGKYVELRCDPISGHTALYWYRQSLGQGPEFLIYFQGTGAADDSGLPNDRFFAVRPEGSVSTLKIQRTERGDSAVYLCASSLIAGGFYEQFFGPGTRLTVL.

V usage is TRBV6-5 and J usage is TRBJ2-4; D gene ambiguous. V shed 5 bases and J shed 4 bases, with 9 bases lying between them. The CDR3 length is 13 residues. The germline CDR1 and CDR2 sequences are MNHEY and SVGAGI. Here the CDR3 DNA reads TGTGCCAGCAGTGATTCGAGGAAAAACATTCAGTACTTC. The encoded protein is CASSDSRKNIQYF.

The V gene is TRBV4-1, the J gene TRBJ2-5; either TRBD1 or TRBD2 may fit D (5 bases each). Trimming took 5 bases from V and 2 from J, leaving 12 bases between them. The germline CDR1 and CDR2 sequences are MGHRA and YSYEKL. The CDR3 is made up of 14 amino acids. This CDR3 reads CASSARDLQETQYF. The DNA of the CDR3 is TGCGCCAGCAGCGCCCGGGACCTACAAGAGACCCAGTACTTC.

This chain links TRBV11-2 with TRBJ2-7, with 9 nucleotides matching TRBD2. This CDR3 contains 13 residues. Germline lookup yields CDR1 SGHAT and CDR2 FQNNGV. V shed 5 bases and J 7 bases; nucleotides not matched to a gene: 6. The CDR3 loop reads CASSIGTSFEQYF. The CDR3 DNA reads TGTGCCAGCAGCATCGGGACTAGCTTTGAGCAGTACTTC.

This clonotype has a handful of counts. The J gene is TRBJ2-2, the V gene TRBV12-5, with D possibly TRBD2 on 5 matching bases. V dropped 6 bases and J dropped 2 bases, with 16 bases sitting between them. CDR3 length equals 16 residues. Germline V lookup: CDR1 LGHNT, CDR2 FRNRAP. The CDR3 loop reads CASGTPGWINTGELFF. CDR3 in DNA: TGTGCTAGTGGGACCCCGGGGTGGATTAACACCGGGGAGCTGTTTTTT.

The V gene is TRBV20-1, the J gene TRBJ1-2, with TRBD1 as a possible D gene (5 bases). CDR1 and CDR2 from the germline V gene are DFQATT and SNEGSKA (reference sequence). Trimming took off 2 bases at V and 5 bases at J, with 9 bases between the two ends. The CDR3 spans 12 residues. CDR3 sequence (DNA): TGCAGTGCTAGATTCGACAGTTATGGCTACACCTTC. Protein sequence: CSARFDSYGYTF.

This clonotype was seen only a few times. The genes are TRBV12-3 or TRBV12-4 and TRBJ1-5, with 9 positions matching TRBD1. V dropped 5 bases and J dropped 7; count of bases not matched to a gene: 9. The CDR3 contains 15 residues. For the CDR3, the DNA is TGTGCCAGCAGTCCAACGGGACAGGGTGGACAGCCCCAGCATTTT. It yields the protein CASSPTGQGGQPQHF.

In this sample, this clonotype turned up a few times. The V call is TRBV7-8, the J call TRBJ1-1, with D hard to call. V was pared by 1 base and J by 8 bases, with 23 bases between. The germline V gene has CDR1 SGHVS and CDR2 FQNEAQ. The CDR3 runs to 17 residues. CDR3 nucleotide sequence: TGTGCCAGCAGCTTAGGGGGTTCGGGCAGCGTTGGGTTCGAAGCTTTCTTT. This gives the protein CASSLGGSGSVGFEAFF.

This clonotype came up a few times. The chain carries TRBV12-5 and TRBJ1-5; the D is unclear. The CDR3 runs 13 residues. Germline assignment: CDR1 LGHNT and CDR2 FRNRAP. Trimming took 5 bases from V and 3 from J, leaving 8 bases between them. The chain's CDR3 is CASGHNSNQPQHF. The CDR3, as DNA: TGTGCTAGTGGTCATAATTCCAATCAGCCCCAGCATTTT.

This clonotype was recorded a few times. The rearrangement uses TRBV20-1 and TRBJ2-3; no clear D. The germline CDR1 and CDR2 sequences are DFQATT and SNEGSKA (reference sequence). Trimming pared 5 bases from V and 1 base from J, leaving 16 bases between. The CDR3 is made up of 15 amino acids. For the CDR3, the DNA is TGCAGTGCTCCTTGGTCGTCGGGTCGCACAGATACGCAGTATTTT. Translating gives CSAPWSSGRTDTQYF.

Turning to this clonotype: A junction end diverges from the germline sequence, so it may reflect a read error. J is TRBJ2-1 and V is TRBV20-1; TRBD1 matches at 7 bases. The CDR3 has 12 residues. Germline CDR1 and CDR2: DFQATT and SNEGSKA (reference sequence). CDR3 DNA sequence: TGCAGTGCCAGAGACAGGGCGGACGAGCAGTTCTTC. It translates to CSARDRADEQFF.

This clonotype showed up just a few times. The CDR3 here is CASSLEVSTSTDTQYF. DNA of the CDR3: TGTGCCAGCAGCTTAGAAGTCAGTACTAGCACAGATACGCAGTATTTT. This chain uses TRBV7-2 with TRBJ2-3; no clear D. The V end was cut by 1 base, the J end by 0 bases, with 11 bases between. Per germline, CDR1 SGHTA and CDR2 FQGNSA. The CDR3 totals 16 residues.